This T cell receptor (beta chain) appears in the sequencing data of a study of blood T cells in healthy people across ages. This clonotype was detected only a few times. Combining a sample-barcoded 5' primer with a J-beta primer mix, a second PCR ran for about 7 to 11 cycles. TCRdb reanalysed the 5' RACE reads using MiXCR and keeps one entry per CDR3 protein. The table records fewer than 1,200,000 distinct CDR3 sequences, under 30% of them present only once. This CDR3 region has 11 residues. Looked up from germline, CDR1 is SQVTM and CDR2 is ANQGSEA. A further study also used this sample, focusing on T cells of mothers and their children. That source notes: Slightly, though not significantly, more overlap was seen in related than in unrelated mother-child pairs.

The source material was blood. The chain combines TRBV29-1 with TRBJ2-5, with a weak D call TRBD1 (6 bases). The better agreement between TRBJ2-7 and the DNA end casts doubt on the J call. This receptor was identified in a girl aged 2-9 years in good health. The CDR3 reads CSVGTGHEQYF. As DNA, the CDR3 is TGCAGCGTTGGAACAGGGCACGAGCAGTACTTC.